The 16 T cell receptor beta chains listed next were all sequenced from one sample in a study of beta chain features in type 1 diabetes. Investigators reverse transcribed all isolated RNA, so they sequenced expressed TCRB transcripts. TCRdb keeps only in-frame clones here, not all; method: immunoSEQ multiplex PCR. The sample lists nearly 350,000 clones; roughly 8% were seen once. The sequencing sample was made of central memory CD4+ T cells from blood. Receptor source: a woman younger than 30 in good health.

The CDR3 coding sequence is TGTGCCAGCAGCGGACAGGGTAGGAACACCGGGGAGCTGTTTTTT. It translates to CASSGQGRNTGELFF. The chain uses TRBV7-2 and TRBJ2-2; 8 bases fit TRBD1. Germline loops: CDR1 SGHTA, CDR2 FQGNSA. V shed 5 bases and J 1 base; nucleotides not matched to a gene: 3. CDR3 length equals 15 residues. The full variable domain, in which reference TRBV7-2 and TRBJ2-2 provide the parts outside the CDR3, is GAGVSQSPSNKVTEKGKDVELRCDPISGHTALYWYRQSLGQGLEFLIYFQGNSAPDKSGLPSDRFSAERTGGSVSTLTIQRTQQEDSAVYLCASSGQGRNTGELFFGEGSRLTVL.

V and J are TRBV19 and TRBJ2-1; 8 nucleotides line up with TRBD1. This CDR3 has 15 amino acids. Trimming cost V 3 bases and J 5 bases; bases outside gene matches: 6. Germline V gives CDR1 LNHDA, CDR2 SQIVND (reference sequence). CDR3 sequence (DNA): TGTGCCAGTAGTATCCGTAGGACAGGGCACAATGAGCAGTTCTTC. It specifies CASSIRRTGHNEQFF.

This clone came up many times. This specimen includes other DNA sequences encoding the same CDR3. The chain has TRBV4-2 and TRBJ2-7, with 14 positions matching TRBD2. The junction had 2 bases not matched to a gene; V was cut back by 1 base and J by 3 bases. This CDR3 region has 16 residues. CDR1 is LGHNA and CDR2 is YNFKEQ in the germline V gene. CDR3 nucleotides: TGTGCCAGCAGCCAAGTGGGGACTAGCGGGAGCTACGAGCAGTACTTC. It translates to CASSQVGTSGSYEQYF.

This clone was counted only a few times. V and J are TRBV6-6 and TRBJ1-1; D gene uncertain. Trimming removed 2 bases at V and 1 base at J, with 8 bases between. The germline V gene has CDR1 MNHNY and CDR2 SVGAGI (reference sequence). The CDR3 totals 14 residues. This CDR3 is CASSYNDGNTEAFF. The CDR3 bases are TGTGCCAGCAGTTACAACGACGGGAACACTGAAGCTTTCTTT.

This clone was counted a few times. The same CDR3 can be traced to other DNA sequences in this sample. The chain couples TRBV29-1 to TRBJ2-1; D remains ambiguous. The CDR3 consists of 11 residues. CDR1 is SQVTM and CDR2 is ANQGSEA in the germline V gene. V was shortened by 4 bases and J by 3 bases, with 4 bases between the two germline ends. The CDR3, as DNA: TGCAGCGTTGTTAGCTACAATGAGCAGTTCTTC. Its translation is CSVVSYNEQFF.

This clone was counted only a few times. A far larger clone is only one base removed, so a read error is likely. The V call is TRBV6-5, the J call TRBJ1-2, with 7 bases matching TRBD1. Germline V gene data show CDR1 as MNHEY and CDR2 as SVGAGI. The CDR3 runs 13 residues. The V segment lost 6 bases and the J segment 2 bases; nucleotides outside the gene matches: 3. CDR3 amino acids: CASSPGQNYGYTF. The DNA for the CDR3 is TGTGCCAGCAGCCCGGGACAGAACTATGGCTACACCTTC.

This clone has just a few counts. Written as DNA, the CDR3 is TGTGCCAGCAGCACCGTGTTCTCTGGGGCCAACGTCCTGACTTTC. Amino acid sequence: CASSTVFSGANVLTF. The rearrangement joins TRBV7-9 to TRBJ2-6; no firm D call. With 5 bases removed from V and 0 bases from J, the gap between germline ends came to 8 bases. Germline V gene lookup returns CDR1 SEHNR and CDR2 FQNEAQ (reference sequence). The CDR3 runs 15 residues.

This clone has at least ten counts. The chain links TRBV2 to TRBJ2-1, with D perhaps matching TRBD2 (6 bases). The CDR3 length is 15 residues. Trimming took 8 bases from V and 1 from J, leaving 15 bases between them. Per germline, CDR1 SNHLY and CDR2 FYNNEI. The CDR3 coding sequence is TGTGCCAGCCATTTCGGCGGGACGTCCTACAATGAGCAGTTCTTC. As protein: CASHFGGTSYNEQFF.

This clone was seen more than once but under ten times. This chain uses TRBV28 with TRBJ2-3, with D unclear. V lost 0 bases and J 0 bases, leaving 10 bases between the germline ends. This CDR3 spans 16 amino acids. Germline V gene data show CDR1 as MDHEN and CDR2 as SYDVKM. The CDR3 sequence is CASSLWLPVSTDTQYF. As DNA, the CDR3 is TGTGCCAGCAGTTTATGGCTGCCCGTGAGCACAGATACGCAGTATTTT.

This clone was counted many times. This chain joins TRBV28 and TRBJ2-1, with 9 bases fitting TRBD2. The V and J ends lost 4 bases and 11 bases, in that order; junction bases with no gene match: 12. There are 15 residues in the CDR3. From germline, CDR1 is MDHEN and CDR2 SYDVKM. The chain's CDR3 is CASSSSGIPPSQQFF. The DNA for the CDR3 is TGTGCCAGCAGTTCTAGCGGGATCCCCCCCTCGCAGCAGTTCTTC. Combining the CDR3 with reference TRBV28 and TRBJ2-1 gives the whole variable domain DVKVTQSSRYLVKRTGEKVFLECVQDMDHENMFWYRQDPGLGLRLIYFSYDVKMKEKGDIPEGYSVSREKKERFSLILESASTNQTSMYLCASSSSGIPPSQQFFGPGTRLTVL.

In regard to this clone: Other DNA sequences in the same sample also yield this CDR3. This chain links TRBV5-4 with TRBJ2-7; 9 bases line up with TRBD2. Germline-derived CDR1 and CDR2 are SGHNT and YYREEE (reference sequence). This CDR3 has 13 amino acids. V was clipped by 4 bases and J by 3 bases; unmatched bases: 2. The CDR3 here is CASSRLAVYEQYF. The CDR3 DNA reads TGTGCCAGCAGCAGACTAGCGGTCTACGAGCAGTACTTC. Drawing the rest from reference TRBV5-4 and TRBJ2-7, the complete variable domain is ETGVTQSPTHLIKTRGQQVTLRCSSQSGHNTVSWYQQALGQGPQFIFQYYREEENGRGNFPPRFSGLQFPNYSSELNVNALELDDSALYLCASSRLAVYEQYFGPGTRLTVT.

This clone has a handful of counts. Other DNA sequences in the same sample also yield this CDR3. The chain has TRBV9 and TRBJ2-1, with D perhaps matching TRBD2 (6 bases). The CDR3 extends over 14 amino acids. V shed 0 bases and J shed 5 bases, with 9 bases lying between them. Per germline, CDR1 SGDLS and CDR2 YYNGEE. For the CDR3, the DNA is TGTGCCAGCAGCGTAGGAGGACTAAACAATGAGCAGTTCTTC. It specifies CASSVGGLNNEQFF.

The rearrangement joins TRBV7-3 to TRBJ2-1; D gene unclear. Looked up from germline, CDR1 is SGHTA and CDR2 is FQGTGA. The CDR3 consists of 12 residues. Trimming took off 5 bases at V and 9 bases at J, with 11 bases between the two ends. This CDR3 is CASSKLFGEQFF. The CDR3 nucleotides are TGTGCCAGCAGCAAGTTGTTTGGTGAGCAGTTCTTC.

In its sample, this clone was seen a few times. V gene TRBV5-8 combines with J gene TRBJ2-3, with D perhaps assigned TRBD1 or TRBD2 (5 bases each). In germline, CDR1 is SGHTS, CDR2 YDEGEE. The CDR3 totals 15 residues. V lost 4 bases and J lost 1, with 13 bases in between. CDR3 DNA: TGTGCCAGCAGCAGGGGACGTACACGCACAGATACGCAGTATTTT. Its translation is CASSRGRTRTDTQYF.

The genes are TRBV5-4 and TRBJ2-5; D unclear. Germline lookup yields CDR1 SGHNT and CDR2 YYREEE (reference sequence). The CDR3 loop spans 13 amino acids. The V and J ends lost 6 bases and 2 bases respectively, with 11 bases between them. The CDR3, as DNA: TGTGCCAGCAAGGCCCACCTGCAAGAGACCCAGTACTTC. Residues: CASKAHLQETQYF.

This clone was counted between two and nine times. This sequence joins TRBV7-2 and TRBJ2-1; D uncertain. Germline assignment: CDR1 SGHTA and CDR2 FQGNSA. The CDR3 extends over 14 amino acids. Trimming shortened V by 5 bases and J by 8 bases, and 16 bases separated the two germline ends. This CDR3 reads CASSQARESHEQFF. The CDR3 bases are TGTGCCAGCAGCCAAGCGAGAGAGTCGCATGAGCAGTTCTTC.